This T cell receptor (beta chain) was profiled in a study of blood T cells in healthy people across ages. The CDR3 length is 18 residues. Researchers report isolating at least 7 million PBMCs per sample. Together with a sample-barcoded 5' primer, a J-beta primer mix was included in a second PCR lasting 7 to 11 cycles. TCRdb recomputed calls from the 5' RACE reads with MiXCR, one row per CDR3 protein. The sample has more than 700,000 distinct CDR3 sequences; around 45% are singletons. Sequencing was carried out using blood. The chain employs TRBV21-1 and TRBJ2-7; TRBD1 is taken as the D call from the table, unchecked against the DNA. TRBV21-1 is a pseudogene. The sequence was collected from an elderly man in good health. CDR3: CASSKADRNIPDAYELYF. The CDR3 DNA is TGTGCCAGCAGCAAAGCCGACAGAAACATTCCTGATGCCTACGAGCTGTACTTC.